This TCR beta chain was documented in a study of radiation and T cells in renal cell carcinoma. Measured with immunoSEQ multiplex PCR; TCRdb has only the in-frame clones, and not every one. Of about 130,000 clones in the sample, 75% to 90% were seen once. Points on this clone: Its antigen remains unknown.

Germline CDR1 SQVTM, CDR2 ANQGSEA. The CDR3 runs 13 residues. V was shortened by 8 bases and J by 0 bases, with 13 bases between the two germline ends. Described time point: blood 2 weeks post-SBRT. Treatment of the sample: 15 Gy SBRT to primary tumor, nephrectomy 4 weeks later. Findings and caveats of the study: In blood, top tumor clones expanded by 2 weeks, shrinking by 4.

This chain links TRBV29-1 with TRBJ1-2, with a weak D call TRBD1 (5 bases). The specimen was blood, collected from a patient whose treatment included radiotherapy and nephrectomy. This clonotype originated in a woman aged 60 to 75 with renal cell carcinoma. This CDR3 reads CSSGGGSNYGYTF. CDR3 nucleotide sequence: TGCAGCTCTGGGGGGGGTTCTAACTATGGCTACACCTTC.